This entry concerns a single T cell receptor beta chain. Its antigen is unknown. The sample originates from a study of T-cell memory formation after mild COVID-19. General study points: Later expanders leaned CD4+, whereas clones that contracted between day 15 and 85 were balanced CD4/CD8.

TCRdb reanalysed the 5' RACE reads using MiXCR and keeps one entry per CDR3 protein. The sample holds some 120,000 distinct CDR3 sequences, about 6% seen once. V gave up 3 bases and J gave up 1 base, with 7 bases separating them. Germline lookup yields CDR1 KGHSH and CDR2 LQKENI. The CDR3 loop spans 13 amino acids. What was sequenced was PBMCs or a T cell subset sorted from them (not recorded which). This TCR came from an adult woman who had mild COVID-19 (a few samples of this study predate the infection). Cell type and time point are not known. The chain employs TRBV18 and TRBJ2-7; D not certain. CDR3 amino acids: CASSPSRSYEQYF. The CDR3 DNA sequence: TGTGCCAGCTCACCTTCACGGTCCTACGAGCAGTACTTC.